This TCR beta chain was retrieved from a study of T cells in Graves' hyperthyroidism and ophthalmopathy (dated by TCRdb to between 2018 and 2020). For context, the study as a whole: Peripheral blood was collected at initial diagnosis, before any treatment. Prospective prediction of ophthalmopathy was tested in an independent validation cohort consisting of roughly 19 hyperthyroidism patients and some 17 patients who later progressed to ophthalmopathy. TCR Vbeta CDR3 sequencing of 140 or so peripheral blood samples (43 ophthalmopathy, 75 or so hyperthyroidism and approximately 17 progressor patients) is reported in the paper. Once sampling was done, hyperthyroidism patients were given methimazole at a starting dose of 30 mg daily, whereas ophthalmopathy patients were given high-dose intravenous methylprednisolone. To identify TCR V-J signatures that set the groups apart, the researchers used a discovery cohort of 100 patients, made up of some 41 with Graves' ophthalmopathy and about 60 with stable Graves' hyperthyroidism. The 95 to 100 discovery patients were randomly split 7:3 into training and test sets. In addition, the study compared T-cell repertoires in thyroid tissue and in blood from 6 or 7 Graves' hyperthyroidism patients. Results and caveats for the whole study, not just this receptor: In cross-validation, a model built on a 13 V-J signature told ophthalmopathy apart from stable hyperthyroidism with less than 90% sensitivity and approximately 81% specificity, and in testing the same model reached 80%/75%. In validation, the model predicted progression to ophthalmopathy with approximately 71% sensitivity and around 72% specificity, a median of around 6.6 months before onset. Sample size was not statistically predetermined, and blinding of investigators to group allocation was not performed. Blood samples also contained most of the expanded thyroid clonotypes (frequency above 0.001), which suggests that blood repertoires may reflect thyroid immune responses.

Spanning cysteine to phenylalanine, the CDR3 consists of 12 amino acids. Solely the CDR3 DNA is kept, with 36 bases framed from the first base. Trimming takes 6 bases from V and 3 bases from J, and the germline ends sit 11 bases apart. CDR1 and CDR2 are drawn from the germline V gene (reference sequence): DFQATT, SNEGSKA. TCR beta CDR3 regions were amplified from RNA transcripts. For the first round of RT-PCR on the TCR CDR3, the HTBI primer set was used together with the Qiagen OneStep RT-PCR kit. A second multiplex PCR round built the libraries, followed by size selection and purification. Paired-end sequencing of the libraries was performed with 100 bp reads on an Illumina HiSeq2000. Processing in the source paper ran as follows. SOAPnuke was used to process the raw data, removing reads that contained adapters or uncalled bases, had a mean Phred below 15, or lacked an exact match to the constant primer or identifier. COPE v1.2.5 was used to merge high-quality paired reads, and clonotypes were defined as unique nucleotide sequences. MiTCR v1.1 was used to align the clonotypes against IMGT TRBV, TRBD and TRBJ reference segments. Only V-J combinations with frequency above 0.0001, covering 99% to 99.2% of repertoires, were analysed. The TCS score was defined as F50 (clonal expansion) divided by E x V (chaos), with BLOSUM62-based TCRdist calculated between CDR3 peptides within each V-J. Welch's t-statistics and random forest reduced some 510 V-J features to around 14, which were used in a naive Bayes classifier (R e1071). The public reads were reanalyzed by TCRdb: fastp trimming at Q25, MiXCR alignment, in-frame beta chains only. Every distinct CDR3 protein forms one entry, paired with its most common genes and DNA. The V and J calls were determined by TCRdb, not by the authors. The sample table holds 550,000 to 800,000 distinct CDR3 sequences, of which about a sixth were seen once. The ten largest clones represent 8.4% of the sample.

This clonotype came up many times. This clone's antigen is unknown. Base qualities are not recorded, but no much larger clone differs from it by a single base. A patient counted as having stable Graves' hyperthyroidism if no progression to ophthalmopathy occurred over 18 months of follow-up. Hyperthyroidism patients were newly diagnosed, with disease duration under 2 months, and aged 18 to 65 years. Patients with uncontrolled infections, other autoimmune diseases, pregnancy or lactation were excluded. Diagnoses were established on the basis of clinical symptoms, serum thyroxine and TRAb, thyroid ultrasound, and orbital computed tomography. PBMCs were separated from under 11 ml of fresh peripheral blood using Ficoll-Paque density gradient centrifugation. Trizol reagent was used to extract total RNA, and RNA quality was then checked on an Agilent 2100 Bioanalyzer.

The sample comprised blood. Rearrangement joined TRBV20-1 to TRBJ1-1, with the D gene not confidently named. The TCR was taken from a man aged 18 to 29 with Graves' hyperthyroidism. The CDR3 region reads CSAQSSDTEAFF. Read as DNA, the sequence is TGCAGTGCCCAGAGTTCTGACACTGAAGCTTTCTTT.